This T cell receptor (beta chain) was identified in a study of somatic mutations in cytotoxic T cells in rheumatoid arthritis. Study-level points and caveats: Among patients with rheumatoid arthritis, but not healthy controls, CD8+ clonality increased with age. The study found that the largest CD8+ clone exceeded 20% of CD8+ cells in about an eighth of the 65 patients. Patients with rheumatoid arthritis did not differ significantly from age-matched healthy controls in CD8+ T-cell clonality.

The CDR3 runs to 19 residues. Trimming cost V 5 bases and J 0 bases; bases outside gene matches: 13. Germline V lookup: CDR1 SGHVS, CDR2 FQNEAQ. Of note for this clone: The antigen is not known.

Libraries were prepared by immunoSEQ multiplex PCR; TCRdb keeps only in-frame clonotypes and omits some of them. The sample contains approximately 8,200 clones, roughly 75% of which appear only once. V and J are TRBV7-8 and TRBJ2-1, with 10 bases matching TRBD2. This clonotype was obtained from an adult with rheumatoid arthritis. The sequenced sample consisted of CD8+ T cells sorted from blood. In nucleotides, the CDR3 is TGTGCCAGCAGCGCGGACGGACTAGCGGTGGTGAGCTCCTACAATGAGCAGTTCTTC. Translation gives CASSADGLAVVSSYNEQFF.